Included here is one T cell receptor (beta chain) sequence, with context. Its recognized antigen is unknown. No base-level quality is on record; no much larger clone is a single base apart. This sample stems from a study of shared clonotypes between healthy human individuals (dated by TCRdb to 2020 to 2021). Background for the entire study: The cohort comprised two women and a few men aged 18 to 49 years. For each donor, CD4 naive and CD4 memory were each run on three plates, CD8 naive on two plates, and CD8 memory on one plate. To estimate repertoire size and how much clonotypes are shared between individuals, the study performed deep sequencing of blood TCR repertoires from roughly five healthy adults. To increase sequencing depth and limit assay-specific biases, different laboratories used diverse techniques to prepare libraries and sequence TCR repertoires. Each donor's leukapheresis produced roughly between about 0.8 and 10 billion PBMCs. Broader findings and caveats from the paper: Based on pairwise subsampling, the degree of clonotype sharing among donors was expected to be affected by sequencing depth. Compared with non-shared clonotypes, clonotypes shared by all four sorted-subset donors had higher generation probabilities. When four donors were compared, the shared fraction of clonotypes was roughly 4.8% for naive CD4, around 3.6% for naive CD8, 2% to 2.5% for memory CD4, and 0.4% for memory CD8. Rarefaction of sorted-subset datasets indicated incomplete sequencing despite the large sequencing depth. Because the study included only a small number of donors, the genetic and exposure-history diversity represented was limited. Naive subsets generally had larger estimated clonotype richness than memory subsets did. Sampling was restricted to blood, and TCR repertoires in tissue are likely to differ from TCR repertoires in blood.

The donors were healthy, HIV-negative adults with no recently reported acute infections or vaccinations. All donors were Caucasian adults living in Nashville, Tennessee, USA. CD4+ T cells were enriched by magnetic negative selection, after which naive cells were positively selected on CD45RA and the negative fraction was taken as the memory subset. After blood collection by leukapheresis, PBMCs were isolated using Ficoll-Histopaque density gradient centrifugation and then cryopreserved in the vapor phase of liquid nitrogen. Purity and quantity of every magnetically sorted T cell population were checked by analytical flow cytometry. From each sorted fraction, genomic DNA was isolated and quantified by UV absorbance on a Nanodrop 2000c. Using the deep immunoSEQ assay, TCR CDR3 regions were amplified from genomic DNA by multiplex PCR. Extracted genomic DNA from each cell subset was distributed evenly across all wells of several immunoSEQ 96-well plates, and each plate was treated as a replicate. Each replicate PCR for sorted subsets received roughly 200 ng genomic DNA, equal to tens of thousands of T cell genomes. The purified libraries were quantified using a Qubit 3.0 fluorometer, sized with a Bioanalyzer 2100, and then quantified again using the KAPA Library Quantification kit. A separate single-read 150-cycle Illumina NextSeq 550 flow cell was used to sequence each immunoSEQ 96-well plate. Per the original workflow: Because the immunoSEQ output included only junctional sequences and no quality scores, the filtering could not be the same as the filtering used for full-length reads. Sequences were annotated with PyIR, a Python wrapper for IgBLAST v1.9, and V/J genes and CDR3 were assigned using IMGT germline references. Reads with weak V/J assignments (E-value above 1e-6), missing CDR3, stop codons, out-of-frame junctions, or ambiguous translated residues were removed. V3J clonotypes were defined as sequences sharing the same inferred V gene, J gene, and CDR3 amino acid sequence. Percentage overlap between repertoires was calculated by dividing the number of shared unique clonotypes by the size of the smaller repertoire. Repertoire richness was assessed with RTK rarefaction, the Chao1 estimator, and Recon v2.1 estimates of unobserved clonotypes. For all TCRbeta clonotypes obtained by the gDNA method from a handful of donors, generation probabilities were computed with OLGA. TCRdb obtained this table from immuneACCESS and retained in-frame rearrangements with V and J assigned. These tables miss some clones; where compared with another copy, unresolved V genes account for less than half of the shortfall, and the remainder is unexplained. V, J and clone size derive from that table, while D and trimming were established from the DNA sequence. The sample includes approximately 980,000 clones, with around three quarters observed a single time. The top ten constitute over 1.3% of the sample.

The CDR3 spans 15 residues, from the cysteine through the phenylalanine. Of the read, only the CDR3 DNA is kept; its 45 bases are in frame from base 1. The germline V gene provides CDR1 SGDLS and CDR2 YYNGEE. V has 4 bases trimmed and J has 0 bases trimmed; junction bases matching no gene number 5. The chain employs TRBV9 and TRBJ2-3; TRBD1 lines up with 7 middle nucleotides. Material: memory CD4+ T cells sorted from blood. The sample's cell subset or site label, decoded: CD45RA-negative fraction. The clonotype was recovered from a man between 18 and 35 years old in good health. For the CDR3, the sequence is CASSLRGGSTDTQYF. The bases read TGTGCCAGCAGCCTGAGAGGGGGCAGCACAGATACGCAGTATTTT.